The source of this T cell receptor (beta chain) is a study of beta chain features in type 1 diabetes. CDR1 and CDR2 from the germline V gene are KGHSH and LQKENI. CDR3 length equals 14 residues. Trimming left V 2 bases short and J 3 bases short, with 11 bases between. Study-level results: Across all four CD4+ subsets, people with type 1 diabetes showed modestly shorter TCRB CDR3s.

Comments on this clone: Its antigen is not known.

Sequencing targeted expressed TCRB transcripts, as all isolated RNA had been reverse transcribed. Some clones are missing from TCRdb's copy, which holds only in-frame ones; the method was immunoSEQ multiplex PCR. The sample lists about 15,000 clones; around 76% were seen once. Material for sequencing was stem cell memory CD4+ T cells from blood. The chain employs TRBV18 and TRBJ2-7, with D perhaps matching TRBD1 (6 bases). The TCR was taken from a woman aged 18-29 years with type 1 diabetes. CDR3 sequence (DNA): TGTGCCAGCTCACCAGGGAACAGGGTCTACGAGCAGTACTTC. This sequence encodes CASSPGNRVYEQYF.